One T cell receptor (beta chain) is described in this entry. The source of the sample is a study of cytomegalovirus exposure and HLA in healthy donors. The CDR3 consists of 15 residues. The ends lost 5 bases at V and 2 bases at J; junction bases unmatched: 5. CDR1 SNHLY and CDR2 FYNNEI come from the germline V gene. 13 Jbeta primers and 60 Vbeta primers were used for the PCR. The protocol was immunoSEQ multiplex PCR, while the TCRdb copy is restricted to in-frame clones and leaves out a portion. The sample holds 140,000 or so clones, around 75% seen once. The chain carries TRBV2 and TRBJ1-2; the match to TRBD1 covers 10 bases. This receptor was obtained from a man in his fifties or sixties in good health and CMV-seronegative. The sample consisted of PBMCs. The CDR3 region is CASSPPDRGNYGYTF. CDR3 sequence (DNA): TGTGCCAGCAGTCCACCGGACAGGGGGAACTATGGCTACACCTTC. Full variable domain (missing parts from reference TRBV2 and TRBJ1-2): EPEVTQTPSHQVTQMGQEVILRCVPISNHLYFYWYRQILGQKVEFLVSFYNNEISEKSEIFDDQFSVERPDGSNFTLKIRSTKLEDSAMYFCASSPPDRGNYGYTFGSGTRLTVV.